The 27 T cell receptor beta chains listed next were all sequenced from one sample in a study of beta chain features in type 1 diabetes. Reverse transcribing all isolated RNA meant expressed TCRB transcripts were sequenced. Assay used: immunoSEQ multiplex PCR; TCRdb lists only in-frame clones, some missing. Counted here are under 300,000 clones, approximately 15% occurring once; the ten biggest clones make up approximately 0.02%. Antigens for these TCRs are unknown. Study-wide results and limits: Moderate but significant shortening of TCRB CDR3s was recorded in all four CD4+ subsets from Type 1 diabetes patients.

The sample taken for sequencing was naive CD4+ T cells from blood. The receptor source for this set is a young man with type 1 diabetes.

This clone was observed a handful of times. The gene calls are TRBV9 and TRBJ2-1, with 7 bases matching TRBD2. The germline V gene encodes CDR1 SGDLS and CDR2 YYNGEE. V shed 5 bases, J shed 3 bases, and the junction held 8 bases outside the gene matches. This CDR3 region has 15 residues. CDR3 protein: CASSYGASGYNEQFF. The DNA of the CDR3 is TGTGCCAGCAGTTACGGGGCTAGCGGCTACAATGAGCAGTTCTTC. Full variable domain (outside the CDR3, taken from reference TRBV9 and TRBJ2-1): DSGVTQTPKHLITATGQRVTLRCSPRSGDLSVYWYQQSLDQGLQFLIQYYNGEERAKGNILERFSAQQFPDLHSELNLSSLELGDSALYFCASSYGASGYNEQFFGPGTRLTVL.

This clone occurred a few times. The V and J genes are TRBV4-1 and TRBJ1-4, with D unclear. Germline values: CDR1 MGHRA, CDR2 YSYEKL. CDR3 length: 13 amino acids. The germline V and J ends were trimmed by 0 bases and 8 bases, with 7 bases remaining between them. CDR3 in amino acids: CASSQDRREKLFF. For the CDR3, the DNA is TGCGCCAGCAGCCAAGATCGCCGGGAAAAACTGTTTTTT.

This rearrangement joins TRBV5-1 to TRBJ1-6; D remains unclear. CDR3 size: 15 residues. Trimming shortened V by 4 bases and J by 8 bases, and 16 bases separated the two germline ends. Germline V gene data show CDR1 as SGHRS and CDR2 as YFSETQ. CDR3 residues: CASSPTGEKDSPLHF. The CDR3 DNA is TGCGCCAGCAGCCCCACCGGAGAAAAGGATTCACCCCTCCACTTT.

This clone was picked up a small number of times. The chain recombines TRBV6-5 with TRBJ2-2, with D hard to call. V lost 7 bases and J 5 bases, leaving 17 bases between the germline ends. In germline, CDR1 is MNHEY, CDR2 SVGAGI. There are 15 residues in the CDR3. In nucleotides, the CDR3 is TGTGCCAGCAACCTGGAAGATCTGAGGACCGGGGAGCTGTTTTTT. Translated: CASNLEDLRTGELFF.

This chain joins TRBV28 and TRBJ2-5; 15 bases match TRBD2. This CDR3 is 17 amino acids long. With 5 bases clipped from V and 2 bases from J, the junction kept 6 bases outside the gene matches. CDR1 and CDR2 (germline): MDHEN, SYDVKM. CDR3 protein: CASSGTSGGLGQETQYF. In nucleotides, the CDR3 is TGTGCCAGCAGTGGGACTAGCGGGGGGTTGGGGCAAGAGACCCAGTACTTC. Supplemented by reference TRBV28 and TRBJ2-5, the full variable domain reads DVKVTQSSRYLVKRTGEKVFLECVQDMDHENMFWYRQDPGLGLRLIYFSYDVKMKEKGDIPEGYSVSREKKERFSLILESASTNQTSMYLCASSGTSGGLGQETQYFGPGTRLLVL.

This clone was found a few times. The V gene is TRBV29-1, the J gene TRBJ2-7; unclear D gene. Trimming took 4 bases from V and 1 from J, leaving 8 bases between them. The germline V gene encodes CDR1 SQVTM and CDR2 ANQGSEA. The CDR3 has 12 amino acids. CDR3 nucleotides: TGCAGCGTTGGAGTACGGTCCTACGAGCAGTACTTC. This encodes CSVGVRSYEQYF.

This clone was observed a handful of times. V gene TRBV7-9 combines with J gene TRBJ1-4; the D is unclear. CDR1 and CDR2 (germline): SEHNR, FQNEAQ (reference sequence). Trimming pared 3 bases from V and 0 bases from J, leaving 8 bases between. The CDR3 covers 15 residues. CDR3 amino acids: CASSLSVATNEKLFF. The DNA for the CDR3 is TGTGCCAGCAGCTTGTCGGTTGCAACTAATGAAAAACTGTTTTTT.

The gene calls are TRBV29-1 and TRBJ2-1; 10 positions match TRBD1. The germline gives CDR1 SQVTM, CDR2 ANQGSEA. The CDR3 totals 14 residues. Trimming cost V 6 bases and J 8 bases; bases outside gene matches: 10. Here the CDR3 DNA reads TGCAGCGTCGCGGGACAGGGGTATGTCGATGAGCAGTTCTTC. Translating gives CSVAGQGYVDEQFF.

The CDR3 region has the DNA TGTGCCAGCAGTTACTCCCCGGGACAGGGGGATGAAAAACTGTTTTTT. This translates into CASSYSPGQGDEKLFF. The chain combines TRBV6-6 with TRBJ1-4; 11 bases agree with TRBD1. This CDR3 is 16 amino acids long. Trimming removed 0 bases from V and 6 bases from J; junction bases left unmatched: 3. Germline CDR1 and CDR2: MNHNY and SVGAGI (reference sequence).

This chain links TRBV30 with TRBJ1-2; D might be TRBD1 (6 bases). Trimming shortened V by 5 bases and J by 2 bases, and 12 bases separated the two germline ends. Germline CDR1 reads GTSNPN; CDR2 reads SVGIG (reference sequence). There are 13 residues in the CDR3. The CDR3 DNA reads TGTGCCTGGGCCCCAGGGGACAACTATGGCTACACCTTC. This gives the protein CAWAPGDNYGYTF. Together with reference TRBV30 and TRBJ1-2, the CDR3 gives the full variable domain: SQTIHQWPATLVQPVGSPLSLECTVEGTSNPNLYWYRQAAGRGLQLLFYSVGIGQISSEVPQNLSASRPQDRQFILSSKKLLLSDSGFYLCAWAPGDNYGYTFGSGTRLTVV.

There are a few counts of this clone. V is TRBV5-6 and J is TRBJ2-5; D is perhaps TRBD2 (5 bases). CDR3 length: 13 amino acids. Looked up from germline, CDR1 is SGHDT and CDR2 is YYEEEE. Trimming took off 0 bases at V and 4 bases at J, with 7 bases between the two ends. In DNA, the CDR3 is TGTGCCAGCAGCTTGGCCGGGATAGAGACCCAGTACTTC. Translated, it gives CASSLAGIETQYF.

This chain joins TRBV7-8 and TRBJ2-1; D is undetermined. This CDR3 is 12 amino acids long. V lost 3 bases and J 3 bases, leaving 3 bases between the germline ends. CDR1 is SGHVS and CDR2 is FQNEAQ in the germline V gene. CDR3 sequence: CASSFSYNEQFF. The CDR3 coding sequence is TGTGCCAGCAGCTTTAGCTACAATGAGCAGTTCTTC. The full variable domain, with the rest looked up from reference TRBV7-8 and TRBJ2-1, is GAGVSQSPRYKVAKRGQDVALRCDPISGHVSLFWYQQALGQGPEFLTYFQNEAQLDKSGLPSDRFFAERPEGSVSTLKIQRTQQEDSAVYLCASSFSYNEQFFGPGTRLTVL.

This clone occurred a few times. The genes are TRBV11-2 and TRBJ2-3, with D unresolved. Trimming took 2 bases from V and 6 from J, leaving 9 bases between them. CDR3 length: 13 amino acids. Germline assignment: CDR1 SGHAT and CDR2 FQNNGV. The chain's CDR3 is CASSLFVPDTQYF. The CDR3 nucleotides read TGTGCCAGCAGCTTATTTGTCCCGGATACGCAGTATTTT.

This chain connects TRBV6-5 to TRBJ2-7; 9 bases align to TRBD1. V trimming: 5 bases; J trimming: 3 bases; junction bases outside the gene matches: 2. The CDR3 spans 13 residues. Germline V gives CDR1 MNHEY, CDR2 SVGAGI. CDR3 nucleotides: TGTGCCAGCAGTGGGGACAGGGACTACGAGCAGTACTTC. Amino acid sequence: CASSGDRDYEQYF.

This chain connects TRBV9 to TRBJ1-4; 8 bases line up with TRBD1. Germline V gives CDR1 SGDLS, CDR2 YYNGEE. The CDR3 totals 17 residues. J lost 4 bases, V lost 3 bases, and 11 bases had no gene match. CDR3 in DNA: TGTGCCAGCAGCGGACAGGGGACGGTATCGGTTAATGAAAAACTGTTTTTT. Protein sequence: CASSGQGTVSVNEKLFF. The full variable domain, with the rest looked up from reference TRBV9 and TRBJ1-4, is DSGVTQTPKHLITATGQRVTLRCSPRSGDLSVYWYQQSLDQGLQFLIQYYNGEERAKGNILERFSAQQFPDLHSELNLSSLELGDSALYFCASSGQGTVSVNEKLFFGSGTQLSVL.

This clone was picked up a small number of times. The chain combines TRBV15 with TRBJ2-1; 11 bases agree with TRBD2. There are 15 residues in the CDR3. Germline CDR1 and CDR2: LNHNV and YYDKDF (reference sequence). V shed 4 bases, J shed 4 bases, and the junction held 3 bases outside the gene matches. Here the CDR3 reads CATSKWTSGYNEQFF. In DNA form, the CDR3 reads TGTGCCACCAGCAAGTGGACTAGCGGGTACAATGAGCAGTTCTTC.

This clone was found a few times. The chain recombines TRBV9 with TRBJ1-2; D ambiguous. The CDR3 has 14 amino acids. Looked up from germline, CDR1 is SGDLS and CDR2 is YYNGEE. The V gene lost 0 bases and the J gene lost 8 bases, with 14 bases spanning the gap. DNA of the CDR3: TGTGCCAGCAGCGTAGCGGGAACAGCTGGGGGCTACACCTTC. Protein sequence: CASSVAGTAGGYTF.

In its sample, this clone was seen a few times. The chain links TRBV29-1 to TRBJ1-1, with a possible D match to TRBD1 (6 bases). The CDR3 spans 12 residues. Trimming removed 7 bases at V and 0 bases at J, with 9 bases between. The germline V gene has CDR1 SQVTM and CDR2 ANQGSEA. In DNA, the CDR3 is TGCAGCGGGGGACACCTGAACACTGAAGCTTTCTTT. Amino acids: CSGGHLNTEAFF.

This clone appeared a few times. The chain couples TRBV28 to TRBJ1-1; D uncertain. Germline CDR1 reads MDHEN; CDR2 reads SYDVKM. V was shortened by 7 bases and J by 0 bases, with 6 bases between the two germline ends. This CDR3 comprises 12 residues. In nucleotides, the CDR3 is TGTGCCAGCAAGGAGCTGAACACTGAAGCTTTCTTT. Its translation: CASKELNTEAFF.

CDR3 coding DNA: TGTGCCAGCAGTTGGACTCGCTACGAGCAGTACTTC. Protein sequence: CASSWTRYEQYF. The chain couples TRBV6-5 to TRBJ2-5; D perhaps matches TRBD2 (5 bases). Gene TRBJ2-7 matches the end of the DNA better, so the J call may be wrong. Germline CDR1 MNHEY, CDR2 SVGAGI. The CDR3 length is 12 residues.

The chain combines TRBV6-1 with TRBJ2-5; maybe TRBD2 (6 bases). Trimming left V 6 bases short and J 2 bases short, with 16 bases between. This CDR3 is 15 amino acids long. Per the germline V gene, CDR1 is MNHNS and CDR2 is SASEGT. CDR3 nucleotides: TGTGCCAGCAGCTCCCAGGGTAGCGGTCAAGAGACCCAGTACTTC. Protein sequence: CASSSQGSGQETQYF.

This clone has just a few counts. V usage is TRBV11-2 and J usage is TRBJ2-1; 8 bases align to TRBD2. Germline trimming cut 4 bases from V and 0 bases from J; bases unmatched to any gene: 2. There are 15 residues in the CDR3. Germline V gene lookup returns CDR1 SGHAT and CDR2 FQNNGV. The chain's CDR3 is CASSSAGGSYNEQFF. CDR3 DNA sequence: TGTGCCAGCAGCTCGGCGGGGGGCTCCTACAATGAGCAGTTCTTC.

The sample holds a few counts of this clone. V is TRBV30 and J is TRBJ1-2; D is unclear. V shed 4 bases and J shed 7 bases, with 16 bases lying between them. Germline V gene sequence: CDR1 GTSNPN, CDR2 SVGIG (reference sequence). The CDR3 runs 13 residues. CDR3 DNA sequence: TGTGCCTGGATCCGTCCACTGCCTCTTGGCTACACCTTC. Translation: CAWIRPLPLGYTF.

The chain joins TRBV7-9 to TRBJ2-6; possible D gene TRBD1, 6 bases. The CDR3 covers 16 residues. Trimming shortened V by 5 bases and J by 0 bases, and 11 bases separated the two germline ends. Germline CDR1 reads SEHNR; CDR2 reads FQNEAQ (reference sequence). CDR3 protein: CASSTGTGSGANVLTF. As DNA, the CDR3 is TGTGCCAGCAGCACAGGGACCGGCTCTGGGGCCAACGTCCTGACTTTC.

This clone has only a few counts. The chain employs TRBV2 and TRBJ1-2; 9 nucleotides agree with TRBD1. The ends lost 4 bases at V and 5 bases at J; junction bases unmatched: 8. The CDR3 length is 15 residues. Per germline, CDR1 SNHLY and CDR2 FYNNEI. CDR3 region: CASSGPGQGRYGYTF. The CDR3 coding sequence is TGTGCCAGCAGTGGTCCGGGACAGGGAAGATATGGCTACACCTTC.

The chain is built from TRBV4-2 and TRBJ2-7; 7 nucleotides align to TRBD2. Germline V gene sequence: CDR1 LGHNA, CDR2 YNFKEQ. This CDR3 is built from 13 residues. The V segment lost 3 bases and the J segment 6 bases; nucleotides outside the gene matches: 5. CDR3 nucleotides: TGTGCCAGCAGCCACGTGTCTAGCGGCGAGCAGTACTTC. Amino acid sequence: CASSHVSSGEQYF.

A few counts support this clone. The rearrangement links TRBV29-1 to TRBJ2-1; 9 nucleotides align to TRBD2. Germline lookup yields CDR1 SQVTM and CDR2 ANQGSEA. The CDR3 has 13 amino acids. V shed 6 bases, J shed 10 bases, and the junction held 10 bases outside the gene matches. The CDR3 DNA reads as TGCAGCGTGAGTAGGGGGCGGGAGGGGGAGCAGTTCTTC. Translated: CSVSRGREGEQFF.